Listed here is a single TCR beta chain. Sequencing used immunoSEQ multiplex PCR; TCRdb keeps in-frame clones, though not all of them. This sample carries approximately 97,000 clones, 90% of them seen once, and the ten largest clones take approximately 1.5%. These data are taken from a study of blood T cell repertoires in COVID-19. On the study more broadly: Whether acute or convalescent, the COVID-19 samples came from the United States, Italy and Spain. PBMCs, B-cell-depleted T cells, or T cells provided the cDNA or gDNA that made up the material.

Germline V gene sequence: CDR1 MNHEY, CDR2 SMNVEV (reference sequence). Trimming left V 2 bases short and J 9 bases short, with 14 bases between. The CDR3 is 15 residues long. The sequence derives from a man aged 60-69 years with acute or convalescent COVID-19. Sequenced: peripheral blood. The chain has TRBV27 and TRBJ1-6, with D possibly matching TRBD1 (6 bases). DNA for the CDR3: TGTGCCAGCAGTTTAAACAGGGTTGGAATTTCACCCCTCCACTTT. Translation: CASSLNRVGISPLHF.